The 28 T cell receptor beta chains below were found in one sample sequenced in a study of control samples from healthy donors and cancer patients. Some clones are missing from TCRdb's copy, which holds only in-frame ones; the method was immunoSEQ multiplex PCR. Of 40,000 to 45,000 clones in the sample, around 70% are singletons; the top ten hold 15% to 20%. The specimen sequenced was formalin-fixed, paraffin-embedded tissue. Every receptor here comes from a male donor with melanoma.

This chain connects TRBV28 to TRBJ1-3; D is ambiguous. The CDR3 is made up of 15 amino acids. V shed 5 bases and J shed 0 bases, with 11 bases lying between them. Germline values: CDR1 MDHEN, CDR2 SYDVKM. CDR3 loop: CASSVRFYSGNTIYF. The CDR3 DNA reads as TGTGCCAGCAGTGTACGGTTCTACTCTGGAAACACCATATATTTT.

By share, this clone counts as medium-sized. CDR3 DNA: TGTGCCAGCAGTAAAGACAACCACGGGGCAGATACGCAGTATTTT. Protein: CASSKDNHGADTQYF. The rearrangement joins TRBV7-9 to TRBJ2-3; D is perhaps TRBD2 (5 bases). This CDR3 spans 15 amino acids. V lost 6 bases and J lost 4, with 17 bases in between. Looked up from germline, CDR1 is SEHNR and CDR2 is FQNEAQ (reference sequence).

The chain couples TRBV18 to TRBJ2-7; D remains unclear. Trimming took 3 bases from V and 7 from J, leaving 10 bases between them. The CDR3 loop spans 12 amino acids. In germline, CDR1 is KGHSH, CDR2 LQKENI. CDR3 nucleotides: TGTGCCAGCTCACCTGATGCAAGGGAGCAGTACTTC. This sequence encodes CASSPDAREQYF.

In regard to this clone: The junction shows a germline mismatch at one end, possibly a read error. This rearrangement joins TRBV5-1 to TRBJ1-3; D not certain. The length of the CDR3 is 14 residues. CDR1 is SGHRS and CDR2 is YFSETQ in the germline V gene. CDR3 in DNA: TGCACCAGCAGCGAGGCGAACTCTGGAAACACCATATATTTT. Translation gives CTSSEANSGNTIYF.

The chain recombines TRBV28 with TRBJ1-1; no reliable D call. Germline CDR1 is MDHEN and CDR2 is SYDVKM. CDR3 size: 12 residues. Trimming shortened V by 5 bases and J by 5 bases, and 9 bases separated the two germline ends. The CDR3 spells CASSTLRTEAFF. The CDR3 coding sequence is TGTGCCAGCAGTACCCTTAGGACTGAAGCTTTCTTT.

This clone was picked up many times. The V gene is TRBV28, the J gene TRBJ1-1, with D tentatively TRBD1 (5 bases). Per germline, CDR1 MDHEN and CDR2 SYDVKM. V lost 5 bases and J lost 3, with 16 bases in between. This CDR3 comprises 15 residues. The CDR3, as DNA: TGTGCCAGCAGTCCCTCGGGGAGGGGTCACACTGAAGCTTTCTTT. It specifies CASSPSGRGHTEAFF.

This clone occurred once. The chain joins TRBV28 to TRBJ2-5; 9 bases are a match to TRBD1. Germline CDR1 and CDR2: MDHEN and SYDVKM. V shed 5 bases and J 0 bases; nucleotides not matched to a gene: 7. CDR3 length: 16 amino acids. CDR3: CASSGAGQGYQETQYF. CDR3 DNA: TGTGCCAGCAGTGGGGCGGGACAGGGATACCAAGAGACCCAGTACTTC.

In this sample, this clone turned up once. The chain combines TRBV25-1 with TRBJ2-2; weak D call: TRBD1 (5 bases). The CDR3 totals 12 residues. Trimming cost V 8 bases and J 7 bases, with 11 bases left between them. CDR1 is MGHDK and CDR2 is SYGVNS in the germline V gene. This CDR3 is CASGHRIGELFF. Here the CDR3 DNA reads TGTGCCAGCGGTCACAGGATCGGGGAGCTGTTTTTT. The complete variable domain, with remaining parts taken from reference TRBV25-1 and TRBJ2-2, reads EADIYQTPRYLVIGTGKKITLECSQTMGHDKMYWYQQDPGMELHLIHYSYGVNSTEKGDLSSESTVSRIRTEHFPLTLESARPSHTSQYLCASGHRIGELFFGEGSRLTVL.

The chain has TRBV15 and TRBJ2-3; TRBD2 agrees at 14 bases. After removal of 4 bases from V and 0 bases from J, the junction contained 6 bases not matched to a gene. CDR3 length: 18 amino acids. CDR1 and CDR2 from the germline V gene are LNHNV and YYDKDF (reference sequence). CDR3 DNA sequence: TGTGCCACCAGCACCAGGACTAGCGGGAGGCTAAGCACAGATACGCAGTATTTT. Translating gives CATSTRTSGRLSTDTQYF.

This clone showed up just a few times. The chain is built from TRBV5-1 and TRBJ2-3; 7 bases are a match to TRBD2. Germline assignment: CDR1 SGHRS and CDR2 YFSETQ. V lost 4 bases and J lost 4; bases outside the gene matches: 12. The CDR3 consists of 16 residues. The CDR3 loop reads CASSILSAGESDTQYF. The CDR3 DNA follows: TGCGCCAGCAGCATCCTCTCGGCGGGAGAGTCAGATACGCAGTATTTT.

This clone came up once. The chain is built from TRBV19 and TRBJ1-1; 9 nucleotides agree with TRBD1. The CDR3 length is 14 residues. Germline V gene lookup returns CDR1 LNHDA and CDR2 SQIVND (reference sequence). V shed 3 bases and J 5 bases; nucleotides not matched to a gene: 4. CDR3 in amino acids: CASSMGQGFTEAFF. DNA for the CDR3: TGTGCCAGTAGTATGGGACAGGGTTTTACTGAAGCTTTCTTT.

In the case of this clone: One end of the junction is discordant with germline, which a read error may explain. The V gene is TRBV18, the J gene TRBJ2-6, with D possibly TRBD1 on 5 matching bases. CDR1 is KGHSH and CDR2 is LQKENI in the germline V gene. The CDR3 extends over 17 amino acids. CDR3 DNA: TGTGCCAGCTCACCACCGTCTACAGCTCCTGGGGCCAATGTCCTGACTTTC. Protein product: CASSPPSTAPGANVLTF.

The chain carries TRBV3-1 (or the pseudogene TRBV3-2) and TRBJ2-2; D possibly corresponds to TRBD2 (5 bases). The germline gives CDR1 LGHDT, CDR2 YNNKEL (reference sequence). The CDR3 spans 13 residues. The ends were cut back, 5 bases at V and 5 bases at J, with 9 bases in the middle. CDR3 sequence reads: CASSGSFTGELFF. The CDR3 nucleotides are TGTGCCAGCAGCGGGAGCTTTACCGGGGAGCTGTTTTTT.

V is TRBV6-4 and J is TRBJ2-3, with 11 positions matching TRBD2. V lost 5 bases and J lost 6; bases outside the gene matches: 7. Germline V gene sequence: CDR1 MRHNA, CDR2 SNTAGT. This CDR3 spans 15 amino acids. CDR3 in amino acids: CASSPSGRMGDTQYF. The CDR3 bases are TGTGCCAGCAGTCCTAGCGGGAGGATGGGGGATACGCAGTATTTT.

The chain has TRBV12-3 or TRBV12-4 and TRBJ1-1, with D perhaps matching TRBD1 (6 bases). The V end was cut by 4 bases, the J end by 5 bases, with 11 bases between. The CDR3 covers 13 residues. CDR3 region: CASSSRGATEAFF. Written as DNA, the CDR3 is TGTGCCAGCAGTTCCCGGGGGGCAACTGAAGCTTTCTTT.

The chain links TRBV13 to TRBJ2-3, with D maybe TRBD1 (6 bases). From germline, CDR1 is PRHDT and CDR2 FYEKMQ (reference sequence). The CDR3 runs to 15 residues. V gave up 5 bases and J gave up 10 bases, with 22 bases separating them. For the CDR3, the DNA is TGTGCCAGCAGCCTACCAGGGGTAGGGCCTATTGCGCAGTATTTT. This translates into CASSLPGVGPIAQYF.

This clone has just one count. The chain uses TRBV5-1 and TRBJ1-1; no reliable D call. V lost 0 bases and J lost 1, with 10 bases in between. Germline CDR1 and CDR2: SGHRS and YFSETQ. The CDR3 sequence is 15 residues long. The CDR3: CASSLGIVGNTEAFF. The CDR3 DNA reads as TGCGCCAGCAGCTTGGGGATTGTAGGGAACACTGAAGCTTTCTTT.

J is TRBJ1-5 and V is TRBV19; TRBD1 is a possible D gene (6 bases). V was pared by 6 bases and J by 0 bases, with 18 bases between. Germline lookup yields CDR1 LNHDA and CDR2 SQIVND (reference sequence). The CDR3 spans 17 residues. CDR3 bases: TGTGCCAGTAGGGCCGCCGGGACAACAAATAGCAATCAGCCCCAGCATTTT. It yields the protein CASRAAGTTNSNQPQHF.

The chain joins TRBV10-3 to TRBJ1-1; 7 positions agree with TRBD1. The junction had 2 bases not matched to a gene; V was cut back by 0 bases and J by 1 base. The CDR3 length is 15 residues. CDR1 is ENHRY, CDR2 SYGVKD, per germline. This chain's CDR3 is CAISESSGGNTEAFF. The CDR3 DNA reads as TGTGCCATCAGTGAGTCTTCAGGGGGGAACACTGAAGCTTTCTTT.

This chain connects TRBV19 to TRBJ1-6, with D possibly TRBD1 on 5 matching bases. The CDR3 totals 15 residues. V lost 3 bases to trimming and J lost 7 bases, with 13 bases between them. Germline CDR1 is LNHDA and CDR2 is SQIVND (reference sequence). In DNA form, the CDR3 reads TGTGCCAGTAGTATCTGGGGACGGAGCAATTCACCCCTCCACTTT. Residues: CASSIWGRSNSPLHF.

The rearrangement links TRBV2 to TRBJ2-3, with D perhaps assigned TRBD1 or TRBD2 (6 bases each). Between the trimmed V and J ends, which lost 4 bases and 6 bases, there was a span of 8 bases. The germline V gene encodes CDR1 SNHLY and CDR2 FYNNEI. The CDR3 runs 12 residues. The CDR3 sequence: CASSVGGDTQYF. In DNA, the CDR3 is TGTGCCAGCAGTGTAGGGGGGGATACGCAGTATTTT.

The chain recombines TRBV6-6 with TRBJ2-7, with D unresolved. Per the germline V gene, CDR1 is MNHNY and CDR2 is SVGAGI (reference sequence). Between the trimmed V and J ends, which lost 2 bases and 3 bases, there was a span of 5 bases. The CDR3 has 12 residues. CDR3: CASSYDSYEQYF. As DNA, the CDR3 is TGTGCCAGCAGTTACGATAGCTACGAGCAGTACTTC.

This clone was observed a handful of times. The chain employs TRBV4-2 and TRBJ2-7, with TRBD2 matching 11 bases. This CDR3 spans 16 amino acids. CDR1 is LGHNA, CDR2 YNFKEQ, per germline. V was clipped by 0 bases and J by 3 bases; unmatched bases: 4. DNA of the CDR3: TGTGCCAGCAGCCAAGAACCCGGGACTAGCGGCTACGAGCAGTACTTC. Translating gives CASSQEPGTSGYEQYF.

As for this clone: At one end, the junction sequence differs from germline, possibly due to a read error. The chain joins TRBV5-1 to TRBJ2-1, with 10 bases identical to TRBD2. The CDR3 totals 14 residues. The germline V gene encodes CDR1 SGHRS and CDR2 YFSETQ. The CDR3 here is CASSLEATSGWVVF. The CDR3 DNA reads as TGCGCCAGCAGCTTGGAGGCGACTAGCGGGTGGGTGGTCTTC.

The chain carries TRBV29-1 and TRBJ2-3; no clear D. This CDR3 has 12 amino acids. Trimming removed 4 bases from V and 4 bases from J, with 9 bases in between. CDR1 SQVTM and CDR2 ANQGSEA come from the germline V gene. CDR3 sequence reads: CSVAMAADTQYF. Here the CDR3 DNA reads TGCAGCGTTGCTATGGCAGCAGATACGCAGTATTTT.

The chain recombines TRBV21-1 with TRBJ2-1; whether TRBD2, the table's D call, matches the DNA was not checked. TRBV21-1 is a pseudogene. The CDR3 loop spans 14 amino acids. This CDR3 reads CASSSHSGTYEQFF. The CDR3 region has the DNA TGTGCCAGCAGCTCACACTCTGGGACTTATGAGCAGTTCTTC.

This sequence joins TRBV6-2 or TRBV6-3 and TRBJ2-3, with TRBD2 matching over 10 bases. V lost 2 bases to trimming and J lost 2 bases; unmatched junction nucleotides: 7. The CDR3 contains 17 residues. Germline V gene lookup returns CDR1 MNHEY and CDR2 SVGEGT. This chain's CDR3 is CASSYRLAGEPTDTQYF. Written as DNA, the CDR3 is TGTGCCAGCAGTTACAGGCTAGCGGGAGAGCCCACAGATACGCAGTATTTT.

The chain employs TRBV5-1 and TRBJ2-5; 9 bases are shared with TRBD1. Losses at the gene ends were 2 bases for V and 5 bases for J; bases not matched to a gene: 7. From germline, CDR1 is SGHRS and CDR2 YFSETQ. This CDR3 region has 15 residues. The CDR3 sequence: CASSFNTGGAETQYF. The CDR3 DNA reads TGCGCCAGCAGCTTCAATACAGGGGGCGCGGAGACCCAGTACTTC.